The 8 T cell receptor beta chains listed next were all sequenced from one sample in a study of T cell responses to AZD1222 COVID-19 vaccine (dated by TCRdb to about 2021). Library preparation was by the immunoSEQ multiplex PCR assay. Not all clones reach the TCRdb copy of this immuneACCESS table, which keeps in-frame sequences only. Checked studies attribute under half of the gap to unresolved V genes and leave the rest unexplained. Within this sample are roughly 150,000 clones, with about nine tenths of them counted one time only. The ten biggest clones cover approximately 7.2% of the sample. The sample's time point label, decoded: sample from adult after SARS-CoV-2 infection, after symptom onset. Sequenced material: peripheral blood, taken after recovery from COVID-19. All receptors derive from an adult who had recovered from COVID-19.

V and J are TRBV28 and TRBJ2-2, with 8 bases lining up with TRBD1. From germline, CDR1 is MDHEN and CDR2 SYDVKM. Trimming cost V 4 bases and J 1 base; bases outside gene matches: 2. CDR3 length: 15 amino acids. The CDR3 loop is CASSSGTGNTGELFF. DNA of the CDR3: TGTGCCAGCAGTTCCGGGACAGGGAACACCGGGGAGCTGTTTTTT.

The chain carries TRBV3-1 (or the pseudogene TRBV3-2) and TRBJ2-7, with TRBD2 matching over 11 bases. Looked up from germline, CDR1 is LGHDT and CDR2 is YNNKEL (reference sequence). The V gene end was trimmed by 1 base and the J gene end by 4 bases; junction bases not matched to a gene: 3. This CDR3 contains 15 residues. The CDR3 nucleotides are TGTGCCAGCAGCCAAGGGCCTAGCGGGGGGTACGAGCAGTACTTC. Its protein product is CASSQGPSGGYEQYF.

J is TRBJ2-6 and V is TRBV7-3; D may be TRBD2 (5 bases). CDR1 is SGHTA and CDR2 is FQGTGA in the germline V gene. V lost 9 bases to trimming and J lost 7 bases, with 13 bases between them. This CDR3 has 13 residues. The CDR3 protein is CASTTPGANVLTF. Written as DNA, the CDR3 is TGTGCCAGTACTACCCCGGGAGCCAACGTCCTGACTTTC.

This clone was observed once. The chain employs TRBV5-4 and TRBJ1-1; D may be TRBD1 (5 bases). There are 17 residues in the CDR3. V lost 4 bases, J lost 2 bases, and 21 bases lay in between. Germline V gene data show CDR1 as SGHNT and CDR2 as YYREEE (reference sequence). This CDR3 reads CASSQDPRAGENTEAFF. The CDR3 DNA reads as TGTGCCAGCAGCCAAGATCCCAGGGCGGGGGAAAACACTGAAGCTTTCTTT.

The J gene is TRBJ1-4, the V gene TRBV2; D uncertain. There are 17 residues in the CDR3. V lost 5 bases and J 2 bases, leaving 18 bases between the germline ends. Germline V gives CDR1 SNHLY, CDR2 FYNNEI. In nucleotides, the CDR3 is TGTGCCAGCAGTCAGGATAGGTTGAGGCGGACTAATGAAAAACTGTTTTTT. As protein: CASSQDRLRRTNEKLFF.

The chain uses TRBV28 and TRBJ2-1; 7 bases map to TRBD1. The trim removed 6 bases at V and 0 bases at J, leaving 5 bases unmatched. The CDR3 sequence is 15 residues long. Germline CDR1 MDHEN, CDR2 SYDVKM. The CDR3 loop reads CASSRQGISYNEQFF. The DNA of the CDR3 is TGTGCCAGCAGCAGACAGGGAATCTCCTACAATGAGCAGTTCTTC.

The chain carries TRBV18 and TRBJ1-1; no clear D gene. The CDR3 runs to 14 residues. Germline lookup yields CDR1 KGHSH and CDR2 LQKENI. V was shortened by 5 bases and J by 10 bases, with 20 bases between the two germline ends. The CDR3 is CASSKQEVGVGAFF. DNA for the CDR3: TGTGCCAGCTCAAAACAAGAGGTTGGGGTTGGAGCTTTCTTT.

V gene TRBV4-3 combines with J gene TRBJ2-7, with TRBD1 identical over 7 bases. The CDR3 sequence is 14 residues long. Germline loops: CDR1 LGHNA, CDR2 YSLEER. The V segment lost 4 bases and the J segment 7 bases; nucleotides outside the gene matches: 10. The CDR3 reads CASSLLGGEGEQYF. In DNA form, the CDR3 reads TGCGCCAGCAGCCTCTTAGGGGGCGAGGGAGAGCAGTACTTC.